The rows below give T cell receptor beta chains drawn from one sample of a study of glioma-infiltrating T cells. TCRdb re-called the multiplex PCR reads through MiXCR, storing one row per CDR3 protein. The sample shows under 130,000 distinct CDR3 sequences, about 28% of them seen only once. The sample consisted of glioma tissue, nonneoplastic brain tissue, or PBMCs (not recorded which). These receptors all come from a human donor with low-grade glioma or glioblastoma, undergoing nonglioma brain surgery, or in good health (not recorded which). CDR3s include the opening cysteine and the closing phenylalanine or tryptophan. The D gene is left open where the match is weak. Part of the rows lack a size; the others show once, few, many or a class for expanded clones.

d_gene | abundance | j_gene | v_gene | CDR3aa | CDR3nt
NA | once | TRBJ2-5 | TRBV29-1 | CSVEDLADLPGETQYF | TGCAGCGTTGAAGATCTTGCCGACTTGCCGGGGGAGACCCAGTACTTC
TRBD1 | few | TRBJ2-7 | TRBV5-1 | CASSRQGPVSYEQYF | TGCGCCAGCAGCCGACAGGGGCCAGTCTCCTACGAGCAGTACTTC
NA | few | TRBJ1-2 | TRBV5-4 | CASNPGGREDWGYTF | TGTGCCAGCAACCCAGGAGGGAGGGAAGATTGGGGCTACACCTTC
NA | NA | TRBJ2-3 | TRBV6-2/TRBV6-3 | CANSRDQSTDTQYF | TGTGCCAACTCCCGGGACCAATCCACAGATACGCAGTACTTT
NA | NA | TRBJ1-2 | TRBV6-2/TRBV6-3 | CASEISGYAF | TGTGCCAGCGAGATTAGCGGCTACGCCTTC
NA | few | TRBJ1-1 | TRBV12-3/TRBV12-4 | CASNSNDRNTEAFF | TGTGCCAGCAATTCAAATGACAGGAACACTGAAGCTTTCTTT
NA | NA | TRBJ1-2 | TRBV7-9 | CASSQRGAVNGYTF | TGTGCCAGCAGCCAACGGGGGGCGGTCAATGGCTACACCTTC
TRBD1 | many | TRBJ2-7 | TRBV6-1 | CASSTNRGTYEQYF | TGTGCCAGCAGCACTAACAGGGGCACCTACGAGCAGTACTTC
TRBD1 | NA | TRBJ1-2 | TRBV20-1 | CSARPGQGYYNYGYSF | TGCAGTGCTAGACCGGGACAGGGGTATTATAACTATGGCTACAGCTTC
NA | few | TRBJ1-3 | TRBV7-2 | CASSTPASTAGNTIYF | TGTGCCAGCAGCACCCCTGCCTCGACCGCTGGAAACACCATATATTTT
TRBD1 | few | TRBJ1-3 | TRBV11-2 | CASSGQVQGNTIYF | TGTGCCAGCAGTGGACAGGTCCAGGGAAACACCATATATTTT
TRBD2 | NA | TRBJ2-3 | TRBV4-1 | CASSQVSGGPPTDTQYF | TGCGCCAGCAGCCAGGTTAGCGGGGGGCCGCCCACAGATACGCAGTATTTT
NA | few | TRBJ1-2 | TRBV4-1 | CASREGVGQRRYGYTF | TGCGCCAGCAGGGAGGGAGTAGGACAGCGACGTTATGGCTACACCTTC
TRBD1 | few | TRBJ1-1 | TRBV18 | CASSPPRGRMNTEAFF | TGTGCCAGCTCACCTCCCAGGGGGCGAATGAACACTGAAGCTTTCTTT
NA | few | TRBJ2-7 | TRBV18 | CASSPEMREQYF | TGTGCCAGCTCACCAGAAATGAGGGAGCAGTACTTC
TRBD1 | many | TRBJ2-7 | TRBV7-2 | CASSVDRAQAYEQYF | TGTGCCAGCAGCGTCGACAGGGCTCAAGCCTACGAGCAGTACTTC
NA | many | TRBJ2-3 | TRBV6-1 | CASSEAYRSGTDTQYF | TGTGCCAGCAGTGAAGCCTACAGATCCGGGACAGATACGCAGTATTTT
NA | few | TRBJ2-5 | TRBV7-2 | CASSWHNREETQYF | TGTGCCAGCAGCTGGCATAATCGAGAAGAGACCCAGTACTTC
TRBD2 | many | TRBJ2-3 | TRBV28 | CASLGSGESTDTQYF | TGTGCCAGCCTGGGTAGCGGGGAGAGCACAGATACGCAGTATTTT
NA | once | TRBJ2-7 | TRBV5-1 | CAIILGVVGYEQYF | TGCGCCATCATCTTAGGAGTAGTGGGTTACGAGCAGTACTTC
NA | many | TRBJ1-6 | TRBV6-1 | CASSSDTGISPLHF | TGTGCCAGCAGTTCTGACACAGGGATATCACCCCTCCACTTT
NA | many | TRBJ1-3 | TRBV25-1 | CAISDVWDTIYF | TGTGCCATTTCGGACGTTTGGGACACCATATATTTT
NA | many | TRBJ2-1 | TRBV20-1 | CSAKRTADNEQFF | TGCAGTGCCAAAAGGACAGCGGACAATGAGCAGTTCTTC